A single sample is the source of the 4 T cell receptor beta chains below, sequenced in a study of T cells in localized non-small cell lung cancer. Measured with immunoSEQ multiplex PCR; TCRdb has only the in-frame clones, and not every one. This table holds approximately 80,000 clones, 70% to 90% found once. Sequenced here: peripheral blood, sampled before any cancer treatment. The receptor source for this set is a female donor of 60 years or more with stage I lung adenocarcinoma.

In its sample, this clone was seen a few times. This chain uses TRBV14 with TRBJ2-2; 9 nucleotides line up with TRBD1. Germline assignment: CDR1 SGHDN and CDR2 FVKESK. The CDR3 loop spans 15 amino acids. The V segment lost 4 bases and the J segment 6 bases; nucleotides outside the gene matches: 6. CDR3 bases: TGTGCCAGCAGCCCGGGACAGGGATTTCCCGGGGAGCTGTTTTTT. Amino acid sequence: CASSPGQGFPGELFF.

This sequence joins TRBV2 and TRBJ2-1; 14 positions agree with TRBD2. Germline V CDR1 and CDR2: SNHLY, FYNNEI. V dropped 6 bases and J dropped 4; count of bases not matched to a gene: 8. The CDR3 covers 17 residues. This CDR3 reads CASRSGLAGAVYNEQFF. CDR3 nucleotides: TGTGCCAGCAGGTCGGGACTAGCGGGAGCGGTTTACAATGAGCAGTTCTTC.

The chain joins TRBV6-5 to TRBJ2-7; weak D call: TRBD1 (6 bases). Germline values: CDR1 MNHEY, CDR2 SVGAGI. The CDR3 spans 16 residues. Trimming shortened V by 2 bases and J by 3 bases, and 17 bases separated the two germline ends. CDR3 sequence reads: CASSYANRDPYYEQYF. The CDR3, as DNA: TGTGCCAGCAGTTACGCGAACAGGGATCCTTACTACGAGCAGTACTTC.

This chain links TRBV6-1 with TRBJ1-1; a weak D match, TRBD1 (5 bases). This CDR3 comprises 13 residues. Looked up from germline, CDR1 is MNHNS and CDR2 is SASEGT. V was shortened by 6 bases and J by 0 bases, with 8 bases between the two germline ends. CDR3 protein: CASSVGVNTEAFF. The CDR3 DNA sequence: TGTGCCAGCAGCGTAGGGGTGAACACTGAAGCTTTCTTT.